This record looks at one T cell receptor (beta chain) sequence and its context. These data come from a study of monozygotic twins with inflammatory bowel disease. Total RNA was isolated from whole blood without T cell sorting. Used for each TCR library was 3500 ng of total RNA. Each sample's cDNA came from eight separate reactions. With the 5' RACE reads reprocessed, TCRdb shows one record per CDR3 protein and no DNA. The repertoire table contains some 150,000 distinct CDR3 sequences. Germline lookup yields CDR1 SGHAT and CDR2 FQDESV (reference sequence). The CDR3 extends over 15 amino acids. This TCR derives from a human donor with ulcerative colitis or Crohn's disease, or a healthy co-twin of an affected twin (not recorded which). The gene calls are TRBV11-1 and TRBJ2-1. The sequenced material came from blood. CDR3 residues: CASSLWGVFYNEQFF.